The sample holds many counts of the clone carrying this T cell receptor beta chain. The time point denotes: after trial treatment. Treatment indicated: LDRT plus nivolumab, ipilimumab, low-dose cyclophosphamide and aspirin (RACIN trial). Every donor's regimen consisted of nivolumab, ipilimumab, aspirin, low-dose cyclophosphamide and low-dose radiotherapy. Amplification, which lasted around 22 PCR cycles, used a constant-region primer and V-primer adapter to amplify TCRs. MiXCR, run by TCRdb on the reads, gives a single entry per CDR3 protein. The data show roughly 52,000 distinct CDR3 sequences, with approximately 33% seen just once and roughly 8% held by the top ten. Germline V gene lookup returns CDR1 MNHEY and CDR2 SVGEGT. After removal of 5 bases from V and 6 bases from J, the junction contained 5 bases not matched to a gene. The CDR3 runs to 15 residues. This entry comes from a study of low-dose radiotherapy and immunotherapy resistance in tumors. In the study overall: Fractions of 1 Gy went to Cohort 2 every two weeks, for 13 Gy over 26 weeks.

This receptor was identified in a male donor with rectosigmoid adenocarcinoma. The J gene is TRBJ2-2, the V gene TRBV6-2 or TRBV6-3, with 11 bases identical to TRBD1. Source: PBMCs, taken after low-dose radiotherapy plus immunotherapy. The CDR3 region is CASSEGTGGPGELFF. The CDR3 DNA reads TGTGCCAGCAGTGAAGGGACAGGGGGTCCCGGGGAGCTGTTTTTT.